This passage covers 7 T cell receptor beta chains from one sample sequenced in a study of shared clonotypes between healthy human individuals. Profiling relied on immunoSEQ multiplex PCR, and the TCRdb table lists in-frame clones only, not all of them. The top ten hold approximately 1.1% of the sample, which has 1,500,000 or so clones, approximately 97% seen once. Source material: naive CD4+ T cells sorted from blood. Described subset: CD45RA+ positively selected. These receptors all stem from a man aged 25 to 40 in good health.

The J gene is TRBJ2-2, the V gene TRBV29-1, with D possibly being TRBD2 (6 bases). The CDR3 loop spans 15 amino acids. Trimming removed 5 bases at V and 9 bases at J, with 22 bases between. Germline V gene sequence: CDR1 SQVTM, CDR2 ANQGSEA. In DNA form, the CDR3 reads TGCAGCGTTCTTTGGGGGGTCCGGTCCCCCCGGGAGCTGTTTTTT. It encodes CSVLWGVRSPRELFF.

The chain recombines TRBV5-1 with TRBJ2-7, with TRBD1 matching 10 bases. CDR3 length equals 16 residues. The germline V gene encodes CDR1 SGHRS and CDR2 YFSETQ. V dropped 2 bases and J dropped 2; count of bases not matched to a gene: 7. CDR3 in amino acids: CASSFPKGQGTYEQYF. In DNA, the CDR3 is TGCGCCAGCAGCTTCCCCAAGGGACAGGGGACCTACGAGCAGTACTTC.

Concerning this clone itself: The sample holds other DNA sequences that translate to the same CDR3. The CDR3 nucleotides read TGTGCCAGTAGTCCGGGACGGCTGAACACTGAAGCTTTCTTT. It encodes CASSPGRLNTEAFF. The V gene is TRBV19, the J gene TRBJ1-1; perhaps TRBD1 as D (5 bases). CDR1 is LNHDA, CDR2 SQIVND, per germline (reference sequence). The CDR3 loop spans 14 amino acids. V lost 5 bases, J lost 0 bases, and 10 bases lay in between.

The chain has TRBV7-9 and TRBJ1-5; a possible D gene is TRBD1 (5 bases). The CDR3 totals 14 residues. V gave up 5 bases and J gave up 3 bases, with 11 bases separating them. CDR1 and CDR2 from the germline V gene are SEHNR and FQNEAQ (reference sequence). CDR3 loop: CASSPGTDNQPQHF. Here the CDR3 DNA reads TGTGCCAGCAGCCCCGGGACGGACAATCAGCCCCAGCATTTT.

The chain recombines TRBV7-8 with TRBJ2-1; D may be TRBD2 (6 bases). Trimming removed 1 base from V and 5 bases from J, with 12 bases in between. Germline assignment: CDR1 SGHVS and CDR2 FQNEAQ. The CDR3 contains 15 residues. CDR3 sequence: CASSLVSPGDNEQFF. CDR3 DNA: TGTGCCAGCAGCTTAGTTTCCCCGGGAGACAATGAGCAGTTCTTC.

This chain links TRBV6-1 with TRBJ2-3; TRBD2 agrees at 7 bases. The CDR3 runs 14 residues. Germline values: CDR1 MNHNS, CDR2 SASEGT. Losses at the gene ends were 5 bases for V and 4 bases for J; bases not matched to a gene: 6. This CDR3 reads CASSFTSVSDTQYF. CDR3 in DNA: TGTGCCAGCAGTTTTACTAGCGTTTCAGATACGCAGTATTTT.

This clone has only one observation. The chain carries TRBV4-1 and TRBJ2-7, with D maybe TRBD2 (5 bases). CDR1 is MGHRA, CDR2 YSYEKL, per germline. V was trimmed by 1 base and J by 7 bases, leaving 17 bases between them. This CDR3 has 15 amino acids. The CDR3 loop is CASSQVRAQPGEQYF. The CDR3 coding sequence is TGCGCCAGCAGCCAAGTAAGGGCACAGCCGGGAGAGCAGTACTTC.